The clone carrying this T cell receptor beta chain was observed at least ten times. No antigen is known for it. For CDR3 and TCR beta VDJ profiling, genomic DNA was the template used. TCRdb called the reads again in MiXCR, with one record for every CDR3 protein. The sample consists of roughly 130,000 distinct CDR3 sequences, around 50% of them appearing once. This entry is derived from a study of CD8+CD57+ T cells in acquired aplastic anemia. Study summary: Sorting CD4+ and CD8+ cells gave DNA averaging approximately 2.9 ug. Healthy donor sequencing depth: approximately 9.9 million CD4+, roughly 12 million CD8+ reads. Findings and limits, study-wide: Patients and controls had CD8+ Simpson's diversity values that were not significantly distinct. Between patients and controls, approximately 29 CD8+ CDR3 sequences were found in common.

What was sequenced was sorted CD4+, CD8+, or CD8+CD57+ T cells (not recorded which) from PBMCs. This TCR was recovered from a human donor in good health, serving as a control.

The CDR3 coding sequence is TGTGCCAGCAGTTACCGACTAGCGGGGGGGCCGAGTGTGTTCTTC. It yields the protein CASSYRLAGGPSVFF. The chain carries TRBV6-5 and TRBJ2-1; 14 positions agree with TRBD2. This CDR3 has 15 residues. The J segment lost 15 bases and the V segment lost 2 bases, leaving 9 bases of the junction unmatched. The V gene's germline CDR1 is MNHEY and CDR2 SVGAGI.